The T cell receptor beta chain under discussion was sequenced for a study of cytomegalovirus exposure and HLA in healthy donors. Healthy bone marrow donors supplied every sample. Amplification used 60 Vbeta primers and 13 Jbeta primers. Generated by immunoSEQ multiplex PCR, the TCRdb table keeps only in-frame clones and is missing some. Among 190,000 or so clones listed, roughly 80% were seen once. Study findings and constraints: Later analysis identified several of the most significant clusters that appeared linked to common viral pathogens. It was confirmed in vitro that a few of the CMV-associated chains were specific for CMV antigens.

On this clone itself: Its specificity is unknown.

This CDR3 spans 16 amino acids. Germline CDR1 reads SGHRS; CDR2 reads YFSETQ. Trimming left V 0 bases short and J 5 bases short, with 17 bases between. This sequence was found in a man between 45 and 60 years old in good health and CMV-seronegative. V is TRBV5-1 and J is TRBJ1-1; maybe TRBD1 (5 bases). Sequencing input: PBMCs. DNA for the CDR3: TGCGCCAGCAGCTTGGCCTATCTCCAGGGAGGGACTGAAGCTTTCTTT. Translation gives CASSLAYLQGGTEAFF.